This T cell receptor (beta chain) was sequenced during a study of blood T cell repertoires in COVID-19. Looking at the study overall: The United States, Italy and Spain were the sources of the acute and convalescent COVID-19 samples. From T cells, B-cell-depleted T cells, or PBMCs came the material, which was cDNA or gDNA.

In the source study's methods: Amplified reference gene primers provided the basis for estimating nucleated cell counts. Method: immunoSEQ multiplex PCR; TCRdb's copy keeps in-frame clones and lacks some. The V and J calls and clone size were taken over from that table, and D and trimming were inferred from the DNA. This sample carries a few hundred thousand clones, 83% of them seen once, and the ten largest clones take around 7%. This clone was seen just once. CDR1 PRHDT and CDR2 FYEKMQ come from the germline V gene (reference sequence). The CDR3 length is 15 residues. The J segment lost 0 bases and the V segment lost 4 bases, leaving 3 bases of the junction unmatched.

The source of this sequence is a woman between 50 and 59 years old with acute or convalescent COVID-19. The gene calls are TRBV13 and TRBJ1-3; the match to TRBD1 covers 7 bases. The sequenced material came from peripheral blood. The CDR3 bases are TGTGCCAGCAGCTCAAGACAGGGCTCTGGAAACACCATATATTTT. This translates into CASSSRQGSGNTIYF.